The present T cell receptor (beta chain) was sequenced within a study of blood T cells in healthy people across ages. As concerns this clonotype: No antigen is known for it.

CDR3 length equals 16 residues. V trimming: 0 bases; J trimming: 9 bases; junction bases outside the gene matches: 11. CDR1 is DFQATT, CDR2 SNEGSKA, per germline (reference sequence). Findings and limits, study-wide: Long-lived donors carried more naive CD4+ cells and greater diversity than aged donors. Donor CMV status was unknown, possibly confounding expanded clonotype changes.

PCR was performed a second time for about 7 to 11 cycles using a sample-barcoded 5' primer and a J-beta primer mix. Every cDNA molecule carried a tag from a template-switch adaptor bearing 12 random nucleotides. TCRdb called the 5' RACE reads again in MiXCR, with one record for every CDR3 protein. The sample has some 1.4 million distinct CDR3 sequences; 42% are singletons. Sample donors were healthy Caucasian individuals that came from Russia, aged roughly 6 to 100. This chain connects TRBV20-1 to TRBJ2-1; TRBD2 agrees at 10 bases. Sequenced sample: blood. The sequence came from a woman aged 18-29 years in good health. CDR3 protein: CSARERLAGALGEQFF. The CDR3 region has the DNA TGCAGTGCTAGAGAGCGGCTAGCGGGAGCTCTTGGTGAGCAGTTCTTC.